This TCR beta chain emerged from a study of blood T cell repertoires in COVID-19. Whole-study context: COVID-19 samples collected from the United States, Italy and Spain covered acute and convalescent phases. PBMCs, B-cell-depleted T cells, or T cells provided the cDNA or gDNA that made up the material.

The V end was cut by 0 bases, the J end by 6 bases, with 10 bases between. Germline-derived CDR1 and CDR2 are SGHKS and YYEKEE (reference sequence). This CDR3 has 13 amino acids. Sequencing used immunoSEQ multiplex PCR; TCRdb keeps in-frame clones, though not all of them. The sample has around 200,000 clones, 70% to 90% seen once. Sequenced input: peripheral blood. The chain joins TRBV5-5 to TRBJ2-7; D perhaps matches TRBD2 (5 bases). This TCR came from a man aged 40-50 years with active or convalescent COVID-19. The CDR3 DNA is TGTGCCAGCAGCTTGGCCGAGGGCCCCGAGCAGTACTTC. Translated, it gives CASSLAEGPEQYF.